This TCR beta chain is drawn from a study of beta chain features in type 1 diabetes (dated by TCRdb to 2017 to 2018). With regard to the full study: Mean age, gender distribution, total cell number and subset yield were not different between patients and healthy donors. The study compared the TCRB repertoires of sorted circulating CD4+ T cell subsets in recently diagnosed type 1 diabetes patients with those in matched healthy donors. Whereas all 30 or so donors provided naive and central memory subsets, regulatory and stem cell-like memory subsets were isolated from just 8 patients and about 8 healthy donors. A total of roughly 99,000,000 sorted cells were examined across all samples, and the number of cells per subset was strongly correlated with RNA yield. Study-wide conclusions, independent of this receptor: Because the HLA sub-analyses included only small numbers of individuals, any influence of HLA type on TCRB rearrangement was left unresolved. PCR might favor shorter templates, but patient and control samples were amplified and corrected together, so any skew would affect both groups equally. Fewer insertions and more nucleotide deletions at VDJ recombination sites were observed in patients with type 1 diabetes, implying thymic rearrangement abnormalities. Naive, central memory and regulatory TCRB repertoires appeared more similar among patients than among healthy donors. In all four CD4+ subsets, TCRB CDR3 length was moderately but significantly shorter in type 1 diabetes patients. Sequencing cDNA rather than genomic DNA could over-represent highly expressing activated cells, although activation and CD3 levels did not differ between groups.

Each donor gave one peripheral blood draw, roughly 120 mL on average, collected into heparinised tubes. A BD FACSAria II was used to sort naive, central memory, regulatory and stem cell-like memory CD4+ T cells with a panel that included CD45RO, CCR7, CD25, CD127, CD95 and CD27. Purity was above 98% for every sorted population. PBMCs were isolated immediately by Lymphoprep density gradient centrifugation and stained directly without culture. So that batch effects would be minimized, each experiment stained and sorted samples in pairs, pairing one healthy donor with one patient. All of the isolated RNA was reverse transcribed with the High Capacity cDNA Reverse Transcription Kit, so expressed TCRB transcripts were sequenced. Naive, central memory and regulatory T cell samples underwent deep immunoSEQ sequencing, averaging around 4 million total reads per sample. After sorted cells were lysed in RLT buffer, RNA was extracted with DNase-treated RNeasy Micro or Mini kits, with the choice depending on cell number. To prevent cross-contamination, every cell subset was processed on its own, while patient and healthy donor samples were processed together. TCRB sequences were amplified from cDNA with the immunoSEQ multiplex PCR, producing 87-bp fragments spanning the CDR3 region. The amplicons were sequenced using the Illumina HiSeq platform. The paper's data handling went like this. Synthetic template baselines were used to correct PCR bias computationally, reads within Hamming distance 2 were collapsed, and singletons that could not be merged were discarded. Reads were aligned to IMGT to assign V, D and J genes, CDR3 length, and insertions or deletions at six rearrangement sites. Clonotype counts were normalized to sorted cell number within each subset before computing true diversity and Gini coefficients with the tcR R package. The overlap coefficient, calculated on TCRB nucleotide sequences, was used to measure repertoire sharing. Out-of-frame TCRB sequences from naive cells were analyzed to stand in for the pre-selection repertoire. TCRdb provides this immuneACCESS table in a form limited to in-frame rearrangements. Some clones are lacking; in checked studies, under half of them reflect an unresolved V gene, and why the rest are absent is not known. D and trimming were read from the DNA, whereas the V and J calls and clone size are those reported in that table. The sample yields roughly 450,000 clones; about an eighth were counted once. The ten top clones hold over 0.04% of the sample.

About this clone itself: It lacks a known antigen. Base qualities are not provided; no much larger clone lies one nucleotide away.

Clipping removes 5 bases from V and 0 bases from J, with 8 as the unmatched junction base count. Reading the germline V gene (reference sequence) gives CDR1 SGHAT and CDR2 FQDESV. From its cysteine to its phenylalanine, the CDR3 spans 16 amino acids. Left in the record is the CDR3 DNA by itself, 48 bases read in frame from the first base. The chain was built from TRBV11-1 and TRBJ2-7; 9 nucleotides in the junction match TRBD2. The clonotype was recovered from a woman between 18 and 30 years old in good health. The sequencing sample was made of naive CD4+ T cells from blood. The meaning of the sample's cell subset or site label: true naive CD4+ T cells. The CDR3 has the sequence CASSPVGAGGSYEQYF. At the DNA level, the sequence is TGTGCCAGCAGCCCGGTCGGAGCGGGAGGCTCCTACGAGCAGTACTTC.